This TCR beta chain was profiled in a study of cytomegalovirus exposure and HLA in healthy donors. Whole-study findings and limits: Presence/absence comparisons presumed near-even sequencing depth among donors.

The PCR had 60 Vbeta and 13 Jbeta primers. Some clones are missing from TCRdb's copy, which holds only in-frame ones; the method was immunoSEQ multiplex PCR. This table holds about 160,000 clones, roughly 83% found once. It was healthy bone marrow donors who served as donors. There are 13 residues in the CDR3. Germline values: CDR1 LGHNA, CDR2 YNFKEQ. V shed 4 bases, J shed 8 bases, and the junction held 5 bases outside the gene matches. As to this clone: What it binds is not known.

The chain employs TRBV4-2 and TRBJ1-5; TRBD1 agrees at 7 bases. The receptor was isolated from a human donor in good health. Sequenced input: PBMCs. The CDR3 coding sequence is TGTGCCAGCAGCCGCAGGGGGGATGAGCCCCAGCATTTT. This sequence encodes CASSRRGDEPQHF.